The rows below give T cell receptor beta chains drawn from one sample of a study of cytomegalovirus exposure and HLA in healthy donors. The method was immunoSEQ multiplex PCR; TCRdb's version includes in-frame clones alone and lacks a portion of them. The sample has 150,000 or so clones, 84% seen once. Material: PBMCs. These receptor sequences come from a man younger than 45 in good health and CMV-seropositive. CDR3s include the opening cysteine and the closing phenylalanine or tryptophan. The order of the fields is V gene, J gene, D gene, clone size, CDR3 protein, CDR3 DNA. D genes are given only for firm matches. Clone size, where shown, is once, few, many, or a class for clones that have expanded.

v_gene: TRBV7-6
j_gene: TRBJ2-7
d_gene: -
abundance: -
CDR3aa: CASSSLGGLYEQYF
CDR3nt: TGTGCCAGCAGCTCCCTAGGAGGACTCTACGAGCAGTACTTC

v_gene: TRBV6-6
j_gene: TRBJ1-4
d_gene: TRBD1
abundance: -
CDR3aa: CASSPGQGNEKLFF
CDR3nt: TGTGCCAGCAGCCCCGGACAGGGTAATGAAAAACTGTTTTTT

v_gene: TRBV5-4
j_gene: TRBJ2-7
d_gene: TRBD2
abundance: -
CDR3aa: CASSTSSGGAYEQYF
CDR3nt: TGTGCCAGCAGCACCTCTAGCGGGGGGGCCTACGAGCAGTACTTC

v_gene: TRBV13
j_gene: TRBJ2-5
d_gene: -
abundance: -
CDR3aa: CASSFRGRETQYF
CDR3nt: TGTGCCAGCAGCTTCAGGGGTCGGGAGACCCAGTACTTC

v_gene: TRBV10-3
j_gene: TRBJ2-7
d_gene: -
abundance: few
CDR3aa: CATLPGQGTRVTYEQYF
CDR3nt: TGTGCCACCCTGCCCGGACAGGGGACTAGAGTAACCTACGAGCAGTACTTC

v_gene: TRBV27
j_gene: TRBJ2-5
d_gene: TRBD2
abundance: -
CDR3aa: CASSFQRGGRETQYF
CDR3nt: TGTGCCAGCAGTTTCCAGCGGGGGGGCCGGGAGACTCAGTACTTC

v_gene: TRBV30
j_gene: TRBJ1-1
d_gene: -
abundance: -
CDR3aa: CAWRGQFTEAFF
CDR3nt: TGTGCCTGGAGGGGACAATTCACTGAAGCTTTCTTT

v_gene: TRBV7-6
j_gene: TRBJ2-2
d_gene: TRBD2
abundance: -
CDR3aa: CACNSGGPSTGELFF
CDR3nt: TGTGCCTGCAACAGCGGGGGCCCTTCCACCGGGGAGCTGTTTTTT

v_gene: TRBV9
j_gene: TRBJ2-1
d_gene: TRBD2
abundance: -
CDR3aa: CASSPYSGSSYNEQFF
CDR3nt: TGTGCCAGCAGCCCCTATAGCGGGAGCTCCTACAATGAGCAGTTCTTC

v_gene: TRBV28
j_gene: TRBJ2-7
d_gene: TRBD1
abundance: -
CDR3aa: CASSLTGGSREQYF
CDR3nt: TGTGCCAGCAGTTTAACAGGGGGCTCAAGGGAGCAGTACTTC

v_gene: TRBV5-1
j_gene: TRBJ2-3
d_gene: -
abundance: -
CDR3aa: CASSLDGTTSTDTQYF
CDR3nt: TGCGCCAGCAGCTTGGATGGGACAACTAGCACAGATACGCAGTATTTT

v_gene: TRBV11-1
j_gene: TRBJ2-7
d_gene: TRBD2
abundance: -
CDR3aa: CASSFLGEGFYEQYF
CDR3nt: TGTGCCAGCAGCTTCTTGGGGGAGGGGTTTTACGAGCAGTACTTC

v_gene: TRBV4-2
j_gene: TRBJ2-3
d_gene: -
abundance: few
CDR3aa: CASSQEEGAVDTQYF
CDR3nt: TGTGCCAGCAGCCAAGAGGAGGGGGCGGTAGATACGCAGTATTTT

v_gene: TRBV7-3
j_gene: TRBJ2-6
d_gene: -
abundance: -
CDR3aa: CASSSVDRRPSGANVLTF
CDR3nt: TGTGCCAGCAGCTCCGTAGACAGGCGACCCTCTGGGGCCAACGTCCTGACTTTC

v_gene: TRBV30
j_gene: TRBJ1-4
d_gene: -
abundance: -
CDR3aa: CAWSVKGWENEKLFF
CDR3nt: TGTGCCTGGAGTGTTAAGGGTTGGGAGAATGAAAAACTGTTTTTT

v_gene: TRBV28
j_gene: TRBJ2-1
d_gene: TRBD2
abundance: -
CDR3aa: CASSYPAGAFNEQFF
CDR3nt: TGTGCCAGCAGTTATCCAGCGGGAGCTTTCAATGAGCAGTTCTTC

v_gene: TRBV30
j_gene: TRBJ2-3
d_gene: TRBD2
abundance: -
CDR3aa: CAWSGGLGVVDTQYF
CDR3nt: TGTGCCTGGAGTGGGGGACTAGGGGTTGTAGATACGCAGTATTTT

v_gene: TRBV5-1
j_gene: TRBJ2-3
d_gene: TRBD1
abundance: -
CDR3aa: CASRTTGDYTDTQYF
CDR3nt: TGCGCCAGCAGGACGACAGGGGATTACACAGATACGCAGTATTTT

v_gene: TRBV19
j_gene: TRBJ1-1
d_gene: -
abundance: -
CDR3aa: CASSRSGTTNTEAFF
CDR3nt: TGTGCCAGTAGTAGATCCGGGACTACGAACACTGAAGCTTTCTTT

v_gene: TRBV9
j_gene: TRBJ2-1
d_gene: TRBD2
abundance: -
CDR3aa: CASSGTRPNEQFF
CDR3nt: TGTGCCTCCTCCGGGACTAGGCCTAATGAGCAGTTCTTC

v_gene: TRBV11-2
j_gene: TRBJ2-5
d_gene: TRBD1
abundance: -
CDR3aa: CASSLAQGQGVVKTQYF
CDR3nt: TGTGCCAGCAGCTTAGCTCAAGGACAGGGCGTAGTAAAGACCCAGTACTTC

v_gene: TRBV9
j_gene: TRBJ2-1
d_gene: TRBD1
abundance: -
CDR3aa: CASSHGQESSYNEQFF
CDR3nt: TGTGCCAGCAGCCACGGACAGGAGAGCTCCTACAATGAGCAGTTCTTC

v_gene: TRBV25-1
j_gene: TRBJ1-4
d_gene: -
abundance: -
CDR3aa: CASSESRTATNEKLFF
CDR3nt: TGTGCCAGCAGTGAATCCCGGACAGCAACTAATGAAAAACTGTTTTTT

v_gene: TRBV5-4
j_gene: TRBJ2-1
d_gene: TRBD2
abundance: -
CDR3aa: CASSLGAGGQGEQFF
CDR3nt: TGTGCCAGCAGCTTGGGTGCGGGGGGGCAAGGGGAGCAGTTCTTC

v_gene: TRBV19
j_gene: TRBJ1-2
d_gene: TRBD1
abundance: -
CDR3aa: CASSIAGRGFNYGYTF
CDR3nt: TGTGCCAGTAGTATTGCCGGCAGGGGGTTCAACTATGGCTACACCTTC

v_gene: TRBV7-9
j_gene: TRBJ1-4
d_gene: -
abundance: -
CDR3aa: CASSSPQGTGEKLFF
CDR3nt: TGTGCCAGCAGCTCCCCACAGGGTACCGGTGAAAAACTGTTTTTT

v_gene: TRBV7-6
j_gene: TRBJ1-4
d_gene: -
abundance: -
CDR3aa: CASSLGGDAKLFF
CDR3nt: TGTGCCAGCAGCTTGGGGGGGGACGCAAAACTGTTTTTT

v_gene: TRBV11-2
j_gene: TRBJ2-1
d_gene: TRBD2
abundance: -
CDR3aa: CASSSPPGLAGDEQFF
CDR3nt: TGTGCCAGCAGCTCCCCCCCCGGACTAGCGGGAGATGAGCAGTTCTTC

v_gene: TRBV2
j_gene: TRBJ2-7
d_gene: TRBD1
abundance: -
CDR3aa: CASSGPRTGGYNEQYF
CDR3nt: TGTGCCAGCAGTGGCCCAAGGACAGGGGGCTATAACGAGCAGTACTTC

v_gene: TRBV7-9
j_gene: TRBJ2-3
d_gene: TRBD1
abundance: -
CDR3aa: CASSLGGGASDTQYF
CDR3nt: TGTGCCAGCAGCTTAGGAGGGGGCGCGTCAGATACGCAGTATTTT

v_gene: TRBV2
j_gene: TRBJ1-5
d_gene: TRBD1
abundance: -
CDR3aa: CASTWTGGSNQPQHF
CDR3nt: TGTGCCAGCACCTGGACAGGGGGAAGCAATCAGCCCCAGCATTTT

v_gene: TRBV27
j_gene: TRBJ2-5
d_gene: TRBD1
abundance: -
CDR3aa: CASSYRGPETQYF
CDR3nt: TGTGCCAGCAGTTACAGGGGGCCAGAGACCCAGTACTTC

v_gene: TRBV28
j_gene: TRBJ2-1
d_gene: -
abundance: -
CDR3aa: CASSLSGNDEQFF
CDR3nt: TGTGCCAGCAGTTTATCAGGTAACGATGAGCAGTTCTTC

v_gene: TRBV6-6
j_gene: TRBJ2-7
d_gene: TRBD1
abundance: -
CDR3aa: CASSYSAQGYEQYF
CDR3nt: TGTGCCAGCAGTTACTCGGCACAGGGGTACGAGCAGTACTTC

v_gene: TRBV27
j_gene: TRBJ2-1
d_gene: TRBD1
abundance: -
CDR3aa: CASSNRDREINEQFF
CDR3nt: TGTGCCAGCAGTAACCGGGACAGGGAAATCAATGAGCAGTTCTTC

v_gene: TRBV5-1
j_gene: TRBJ2-1
d_gene: TRBD2
abundance: -
CDR3aa: CASSLGGTSGKPEQFF
CDR3nt: TGCGCCAGCAGCTTGGGGGGGACTAGCGGGAAACCTGAGCAGTTCTTC

v_gene: TRBV28
j_gene: TRBJ2-2
d_gene: TRBD1
abundance: -
CDR3aa: CASSSNDRGPGTGELFF
CDR3nt: TGTGCCAGCAGCTCCAATGACAGGGGGCCGGGCACCGGGGAGCTGTTTTTT

v_gene: TRBV28
j_gene: TRBJ2-1
d_gene: TRBD2
abundance: -
CDR3aa: CASSPTSGRANEQFF
CDR3nt: TGTGCCAGCAGTCCGACTAGCGGGAGGGCCAATGAGCAGTTCTTC

v_gene: TRBV13
j_gene: TRBJ2-7
d_gene: -
abundance: -
CDR3aa: CASSSSDIDYEQYF
CDR3nt: TGTGCCAGCAGCTCATCGGACATCGACTACGAGCAGTACTTC

v_gene: TRBV2
j_gene: TRBJ1-6
d_gene: -
abundance: -
CDR3aa: CASNTGLPNSPLHF
CDR3nt: TGTGCCAGTAATACAGGGCTACCTAATTCACCCCTCCACTTT

v_gene: TRBV5-6
j_gene: TRBJ1-5
d_gene: TRBD1
abundance: -
CDR3aa: CASSVQGWNQHF
CDR3nt: TGTGCCAGCAGCGTACAGGGGTGGAACCAGCATTTT

v_gene: TRBV7-8
j_gene: TRBJ2-2
d_gene: TRBD1
abundance: once
CDR3aa: CASPGQGVVGELFF
CDR3nt: TGTGCCAGTCCGGGACAGGGGGTAGTTGGGGAGCTGTTTTTT

v_gene: TRBV4-1
j_gene: TRBJ1-1
d_gene: -
abundance: -
CDR3aa: CASSPLVNTEAFF
CDR3nt: TGCGCCAGCAGCCCCCTAGTGAACACTGAAGCTTTCTTT

v_gene: TRBV4-3
j_gene: TRBJ1-2
d_gene: TRBD1
abundance: -
CDR3aa: CASSPSQGISYGYTF
CDR3nt: TGCGCCAGCAGCCCCTCACAGGGGATCAGCTATGGCTACACCTTC

v_gene: TRBV6-5
j_gene: TRBJ2-3
d_gene: TRBD2
abundance: -
CDR3aa: CASSYYTGGRPDTQYF
CDR3nt: TGTGCCAGCAGTTACTATACGGGGGGGCGTCCAGATACGCAGTATTTT